The rows below give T cell receptor beta chains drawn from one sample of a study of Ad26.COV2.S vaccination and SARS-CoV-2 variants. Assay used: immunoSEQ multiplex PCR; TCRdb lists only in-frame clones, some missing. This sample has hundreds of thousands of clones; 86% occur once, and the top ten carry around 10%. The sample here was peripheral blood, taken in a trial of Ad26.COV2.S vaccine versus placebo. The source of these receptors is a person between 18 and 65 years old who received the Ad26.COV2.S COVID-19 vaccine or a placebo. Both conserved end residues are part of each CDR3. Fields, in order: CDR3 length, D gene, V gene, clone size, J gene, CDR3 protein, CDR3 DNA. The D gene is left open where the match is weak. Only some rows state a clone size, as once, few, many or a class for expanded clones.

>14|.|TRBV11-2|few|TRBJ1-6
CASSVDPPNSPLHF
TGTGCCAGCAGCGTCGATCCCCCGAATTCACCCCTCCACTTT
>14|TRBD2|TRBV3-1/TRBV3-2|.|TRBJ2-7
CASPEGREGREQYF
TGTGCCAGCCCCGAGGGGCGGGAGGGCCGGGAGCAGTACTTC
>15|.|TRBV19|.|TRBJ2-2
CASSIIGENTGELFF
TGTGCCAGTAGTATTATTGGGGAGAACACCGGGGAGCTGTTTTTT
>16|TRBD2|TRBV5-1|few|TRBJ2-5
CASSPYSGRADETQYF
TGCGCCAGCAGCCCCTATAGCGGGAGGGCCGACGAGACCCAGTACTTC
>15|TRBD2|TRBV11-2|.|TRBJ2-3
CASSSDLLAVDTQYF
TGTGCCAGCAGCTCCGACCTCCTAGCGGTTGATACGCAGTATTTT
>13|TRBD1|TRBV2|few|TRBJ2-1
CASRDRGLNEQFF
TGTGCCAGCAGGGACAGGGGCCTCAATGAGCAGTTCTTC
>16|TRBD2|TRBV6-2/TRBV6-3|.|TRBJ2-2
CASSYLSGGAGGELFF
TGTGCCAGCAGTTACTTGAGCGGGGGGGCCGGCGGGGAGCTGTTTTTT
>11|.|TRBV6-5|few|TRBJ2-7
CASSNPPEQYF
TGTGCCAGCAGCAACCCCCCCGAGCAGTACTTC
>15|.|TRBV29-1|.|TRBJ1-2
CSVDVSGPRGYGYTF
TGCAGCGTTGACGTTAGCGGGCCAAGGGGCTATGGCTACACCTTC
>16|.|TRBV5-6|.|TRBJ2-1
CASSSWPGSSYNEQFF
TGTGCCAGCAGCTCATGGCCGGGTAGCTCCTACAATGAGCAGTTCTTC
>16|TRBD2|TRBV25-1|once|TRBJ2-3
CASSALAGVFTDTQYF
TGTGCCAGCAGTGCGCTAGCGGGAGTATTCACAGATACGCAGTATTTT
>14|TRBD1|TRBV28|.|TRBJ2-7
CASNDATGAYEQYF
TGTGCCAGCAATGACGCGACAGGGGCCTACGAGCAGTACTTC
>15|.|TRBV5-4|.|TRBJ2-2
CASSLARGDTGELFF
TGTGCCAGCAGCTTGGCCCGCGGAGACACCGGGGAGCTGTTTTTT
>15|TRBD2|TRBV5-1|.|TRBJ2-1
CATGPLAGSYNEQFF
TGCGCCACCGGACCCTTAGCGGGGTCCTACAATGAGCAGTTCTTC
>15|TRBD1|TRBV28|.|TRBJ1-6
CASSLRGHYNSPLHF
TGTGCCAGCAGTCTCAGGGGGCACTATAATTCACCCCTCCACTTT
>12|.|TRBV4-2|.|TRBJ2-1
CASSQAGEVEIF
TGTGCCAGCAGCCAAGCAGGAGAGGTTGAGATCTTC
>14|TRBD1|TRBV29-1|.|TRBJ1-1
CSVEGQGVNTEAFF
TGCAGCGTTGAAGGACAGGGGGTTAACACTGAAGCTTTCTTT
>13|.|TRBV7-3|.|TRBJ1-1
CASRAPGSTEAFF
TGTGCCAGCAGGGCCCCAGGGAGCACTGAAGCTTTCTTT
>16|.|TRBV14|.|TRBJ2-7
CASSQYSANFPYEQYF
TGTGCCAGCAGCCAGTACTCGGCCAATTTTCCCTACGAGCAGTACTTC
>15|.|TRBV27|few|TRBJ1-4
CASSLKRPTNEKLFF
TGTGCCAGCAGTTTAAAGAGACCAACTAATGAAAAACTGTTTTTT
>14|.|TRBV5-1|.|TRBJ1-1
CASSPDRTIAEAFF
TGCGCCAGCAGTCCCGACCGGACAATCGCTGAAGCTTTCTTT
>13|.|TRBV7-8|once|TRBJ2-7
CASSRNSNYEQYF
TGTGCCAGCAGCCGTAACTCCAACTACGAGCAGTACTTC
>14|.|TRBV5-4|few|TRBJ2-3
CASSPDSSTDTQYF
TGTGCCAGCAGCCCCGACAGTAGCACAGATACGCAGTATTTT
>16|TRBD2|TRBV25-1|.|TRBJ2-1
CASSEWGGLSYNEQFF
TGTGCCAGCAGTGAATGGGGAGGGTTGTCCTACAATGAGCAGTTCTTC
>16|TRBD2|TRBV19|once|TRBJ2-3
CASSMTSGGPSDTQYF
TGTGCCAGTAGTATGACTAGCGGGGGGCCGTCAGATACGCAGTATTTT
>17|TRBD2|TRBV28|once|TRBJ2-3
CASSQGVLAGNTDTQYF
TGTGCCAGCAGCCAAGGGGTGCTAGCGGGCAACACAGATACGCAGTATTTT
>16|.|TRBV27|few|TRBJ1-3
CASSPMGHLSGNTIYF
TGTGCCAGCAGTCCAATGGGACATCTCTCTGGAAACACCATATATTTT
>13|.|TRBV6-5|.|TRBJ1-2
CASSRDGNYGYTF
TGTGCCAGCAGTCGGGACGGGAACTATGGCTACACCTTC
>15|.|TRBV10-3|once|TRBJ1-4
CAISESGDSNEKLFF
TGTGCCATCAGTGAGTCTGGGGATTCAAATGAAAAACTGTTTTTT
>15|.|TRBV9|.|TRBJ1-6
CASSTPGALNSPLHF
TGTGCCAGCAGCACCCCCGGAGCCCTTAATTCACCCCTCCACTTT
>14|.|TRBV7-9|.|TRBJ2-5
CASSTPTTRETQYF
TGTGCCAGCAGCACCCCCACGACTAGGGAGACCCAGTACTTC
>16|TRBD1|TRBV6-5|.|TRBJ1-1
CASSLTGVRFGFEAFF
TGTGCCAGCAGTTTAACAGGGGTACGATTTGGATTTGAAGCTTTCTTT
>14|.|TRBV28|.|TRBJ1-2
CASSLDQGIYGYTF
TGTGCCAGCAGTTTAGATCAGGGGATCTATGGCTACACCTTC
>13|TRBD1|TRBV28|.|TRBJ1-4
CATGGTGGEKLFF
TGTGCCACTGGGGGGACAGGGGGTGAAAAACTGTTTTTT
>13|TRBD1|TRBV18|.|TRBJ1-5
CASSQGENQPQHF
TGTGCCAGCTCCCAGGGGGAAAATCAGCCCCAGCATTTT
>14|TRBD1|TRBV2|once|TRBJ1-4
CASRWGQGNEKLFF
TGTGCCAGCAGGTGGGGACAGGGGAATGAAAAACTGTTTTTT
>13|TRBD1|TRBV30|few|TRBJ1-3
CAWAYRGRNTIYF
TGTGCCTGGGCCTACAGGGGGCGAAACACCATATATTTT
>15|.|TRBV11-3|.|TRBJ2-1
CASSLDREFDNEQFF
TGTGCCAGCAGCTTAGATCGTGAGTTCGACAATGAGCAGTTCTTC
>16|.|TRBV15|.|TRBJ1-3
CATSRDRTGSGNTIYF
TGTGCCACCAGCAGAGATCGTACAGGCTCTGGAAACACCATATATTTT
>17|.|TRBV19|.|TRBJ1-3
CASRGRGRSLSGNTIYF
TGTGCCAGTAGGGGCAGGGGCCGATCTCTCTCTGGAAACACCATATATTTT
>14|.|TRBV19|.|TRBJ2-2
CASNVQENTGELFF
TGTGCCAGTAATGTACAGGAAAACACCGGGGAGCTGTTTTTT
>14|TRBD2|TRBV10-3|.|TRBJ2-1
CAISKREGSNEQFF
TGTGCCATCAGTAAACGGGAGGGTTCCAATGAGCAGTTCTTC
>15|.|TRBV27|.|TRBJ2-7
CASSFRGLSSYEQYF
TGTGCCAGCAGTTTCAGGGGCTTAAGCTCCTACGAGCAGTACTTC
>13|.|TRBV4-1|.|TRBJ2-3
CASSLTGGDTQYF
TGCGCCAGCAGTCTCACTGGGGGGGATACGCAGTATTTT
>15|TRBD1|TRBV3-1/TRBV3-2|.|TRBJ1-2
CASSLHDRAKHGYTF
TGTGCCAGCAGCCTTCACGACAGGGCTAAGCATGGCTACACCTTC
>18|TRBD2|TRBV3-1/TRBV3-2|.|TRBJ2-4
CASSPGLAGGTAKNIQYF
TGTGCCAGCAGCCCGGGACTAGCGGGGGGGACAGCCAAAAACATTCAGTACTTC
>16|TRBD1|TRBV7-9|.|TRBJ2-7
CASSPRDRGGTSEQYF
TGTGCCAGCAGCCCCCGGGACAGGGGAGGCACCTCCGAGCAGTACTTC
>13|.|TRBV27|.|TRBJ1-1
CASNRDGNTEAFF
TGTGCCAGCAACCGGGACGGGAACACTGAAGCTTTCTTT
>15|TRBD2|TRBV6-6|once|TRBJ2-3
CASGSLAGDGDTQYF
TGTGCCAGCGGCTCCCTAGCGGGAGATGGAGATACGCAGTATTTT
>14|.|TRBV30|.|TRBJ2-1
CAWRKIGGGDEQFF
TGTGCCTGGAGAAAAATAGGGGGAGGCGATGAGCAGTTCTTC